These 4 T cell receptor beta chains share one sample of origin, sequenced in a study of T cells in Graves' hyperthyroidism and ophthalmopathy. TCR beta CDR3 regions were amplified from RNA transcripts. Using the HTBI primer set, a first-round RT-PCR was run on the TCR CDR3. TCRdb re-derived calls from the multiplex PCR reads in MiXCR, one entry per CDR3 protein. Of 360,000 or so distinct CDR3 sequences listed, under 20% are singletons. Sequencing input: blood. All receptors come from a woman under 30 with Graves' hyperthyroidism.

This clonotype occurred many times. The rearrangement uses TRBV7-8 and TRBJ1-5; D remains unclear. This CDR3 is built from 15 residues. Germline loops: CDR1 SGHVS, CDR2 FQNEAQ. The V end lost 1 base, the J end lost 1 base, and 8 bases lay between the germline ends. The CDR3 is CASSLEGLSNQPQHF. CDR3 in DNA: TGTGCCAGCAGCTTAGAAGGGCTAAGCAATCAGCCCCAGCATTTT. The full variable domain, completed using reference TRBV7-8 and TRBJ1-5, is GAGVSQSPRYKVAKRGQDVALRCDPISGHVSLFWYQQALGQGPEFLTYFQNEAQLDKSGLPSDRFFAERPEGSVSTLKIQRTQQEDSAVYLCASSLEGLSNQPQHFGDGTRLSIL.

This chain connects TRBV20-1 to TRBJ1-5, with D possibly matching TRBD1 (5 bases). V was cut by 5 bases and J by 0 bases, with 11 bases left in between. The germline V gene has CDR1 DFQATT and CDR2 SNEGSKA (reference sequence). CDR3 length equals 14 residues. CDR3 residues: CSAWDRNSNQPQHF. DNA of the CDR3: TGCAGTGCTTGGGACCGGAATAGCAATCAGCCCCAGCATTTT.

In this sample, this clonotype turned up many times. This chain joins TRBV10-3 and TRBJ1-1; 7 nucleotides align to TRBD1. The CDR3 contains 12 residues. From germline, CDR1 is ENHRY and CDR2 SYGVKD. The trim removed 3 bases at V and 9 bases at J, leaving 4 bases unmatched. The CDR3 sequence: CAISELTGKAFF. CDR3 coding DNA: TGTGCCATCAGTGAACTGACAGGGAAAGCTTTCTTT.

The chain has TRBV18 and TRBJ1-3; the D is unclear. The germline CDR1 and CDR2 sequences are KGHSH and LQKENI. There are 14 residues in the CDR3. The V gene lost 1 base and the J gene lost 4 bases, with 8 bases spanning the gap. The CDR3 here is CASSPRTDGNTIYF. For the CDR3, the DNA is TGTGCCAGCTCACCACGAACTGACGGAAACACCATATATTTT.